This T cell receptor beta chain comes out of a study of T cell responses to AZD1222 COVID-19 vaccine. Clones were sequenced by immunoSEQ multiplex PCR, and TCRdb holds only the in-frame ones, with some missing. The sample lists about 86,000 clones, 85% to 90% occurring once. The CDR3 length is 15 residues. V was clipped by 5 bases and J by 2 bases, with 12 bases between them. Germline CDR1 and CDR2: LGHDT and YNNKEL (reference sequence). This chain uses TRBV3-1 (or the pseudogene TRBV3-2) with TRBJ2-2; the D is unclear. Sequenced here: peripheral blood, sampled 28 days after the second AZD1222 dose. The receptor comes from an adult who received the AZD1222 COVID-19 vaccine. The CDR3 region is CASSTHHRNTGELFF. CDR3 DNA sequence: TGTGCCAGCAGCACCCATCACCGCAACACCGGGGAGCTGTTTTTT.